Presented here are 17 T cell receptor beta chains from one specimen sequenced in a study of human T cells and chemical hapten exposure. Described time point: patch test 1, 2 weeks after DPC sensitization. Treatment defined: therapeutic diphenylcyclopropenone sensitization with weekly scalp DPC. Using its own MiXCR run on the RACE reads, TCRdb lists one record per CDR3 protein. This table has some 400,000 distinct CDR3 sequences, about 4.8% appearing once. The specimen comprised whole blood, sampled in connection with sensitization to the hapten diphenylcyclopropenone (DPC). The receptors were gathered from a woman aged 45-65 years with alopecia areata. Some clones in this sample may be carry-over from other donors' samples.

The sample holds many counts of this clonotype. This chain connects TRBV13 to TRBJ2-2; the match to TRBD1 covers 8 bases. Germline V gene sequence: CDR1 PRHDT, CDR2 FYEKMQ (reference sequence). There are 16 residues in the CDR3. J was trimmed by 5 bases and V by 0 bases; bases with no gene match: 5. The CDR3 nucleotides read TGTGCCAGCAGCTTAGGTAGCAGGGGGCGAACCGGGGAGCTGTTTTTT. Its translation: CASSLGSRGRTGELFF.

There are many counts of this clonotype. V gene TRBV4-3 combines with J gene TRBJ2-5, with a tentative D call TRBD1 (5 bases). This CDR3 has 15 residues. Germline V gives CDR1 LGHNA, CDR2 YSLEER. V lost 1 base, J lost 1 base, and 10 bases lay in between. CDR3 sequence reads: CASSQGTGLQETQYF. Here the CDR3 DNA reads TGCGCCAGCAGCCAAGGCACAGGCCTCCAAGAGACCCAGTACTTC.

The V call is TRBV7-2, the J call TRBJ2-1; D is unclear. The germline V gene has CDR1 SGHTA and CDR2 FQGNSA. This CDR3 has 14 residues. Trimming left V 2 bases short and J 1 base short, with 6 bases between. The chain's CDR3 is CASSLQVSYNEQFF. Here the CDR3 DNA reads TGTGCCAGCAGCTTACAAGTTTCCTACAATGAGCAGTTCTTC.

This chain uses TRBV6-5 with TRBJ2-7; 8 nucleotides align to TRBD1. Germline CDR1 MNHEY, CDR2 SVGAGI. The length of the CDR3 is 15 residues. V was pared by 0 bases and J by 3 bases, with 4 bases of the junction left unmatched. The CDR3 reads CASSYSYTGGYEQYF. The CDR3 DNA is TGTGCCAGCAGTTACTCCTATACAGGGGGCTACGAGCAGTACTTC.

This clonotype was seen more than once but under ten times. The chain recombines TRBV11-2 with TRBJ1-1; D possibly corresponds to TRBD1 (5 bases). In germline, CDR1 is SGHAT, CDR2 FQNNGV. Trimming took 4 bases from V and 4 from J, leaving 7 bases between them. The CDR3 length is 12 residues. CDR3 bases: TGTGCCAGCAGCTCGACAGTCACTGAAGCTTTCTTT. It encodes CASSSTVTEAFF.

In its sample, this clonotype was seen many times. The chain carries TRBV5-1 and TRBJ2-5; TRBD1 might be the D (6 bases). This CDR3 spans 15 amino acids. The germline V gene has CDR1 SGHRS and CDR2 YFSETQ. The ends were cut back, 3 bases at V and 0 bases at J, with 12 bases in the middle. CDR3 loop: CASSWPGQHQETQYF. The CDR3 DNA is TGCGCCAGCAGCTGGCCTGGACAGCACCAAGAGACCCAGTACTTC.

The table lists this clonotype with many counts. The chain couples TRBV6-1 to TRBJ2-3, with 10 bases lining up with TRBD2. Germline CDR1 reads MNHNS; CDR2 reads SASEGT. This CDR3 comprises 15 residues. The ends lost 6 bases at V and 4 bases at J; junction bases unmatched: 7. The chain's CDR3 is CASSPLAGRPDTQYF. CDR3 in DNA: TGTGCCAGCAGCCCACTAGCGGGGCGCCCAGATACGCAGTATTTT.

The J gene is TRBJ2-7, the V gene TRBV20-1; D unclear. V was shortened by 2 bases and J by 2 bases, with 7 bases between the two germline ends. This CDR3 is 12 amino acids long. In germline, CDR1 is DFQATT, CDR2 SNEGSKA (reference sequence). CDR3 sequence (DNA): TGCAGTGCTAGAAGCCTAGCCTACGAGCAGTACTTC. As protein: CSARSLAYEQYF.

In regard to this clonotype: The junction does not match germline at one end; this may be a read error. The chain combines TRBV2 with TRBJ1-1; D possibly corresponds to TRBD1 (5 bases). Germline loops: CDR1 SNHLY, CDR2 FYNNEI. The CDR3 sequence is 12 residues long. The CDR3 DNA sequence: TGTGCCAGCATTGAAGGCAGGGCTGAGGCTTTCTTT. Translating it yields CASIEGRAEAFF.

CDR3 sequence reads: CSARELDSPEPYEQYF. As DNA, the CDR3 is TGCAGTGCTAGAGAATTGGACTCACCCGAACCCTACGAGCAGTACTTC. The V call is TRBV20-1, the J call TRBJ2-7; maybe TRBD2 (5 bases). The germline V gene encodes CDR1 DFQATT and CDR2 SNEGSKA (reference sequence). The CDR3 has 16 residues. V lost 0 bases to trimming and J lost 2 bases, with 17 bases between them.

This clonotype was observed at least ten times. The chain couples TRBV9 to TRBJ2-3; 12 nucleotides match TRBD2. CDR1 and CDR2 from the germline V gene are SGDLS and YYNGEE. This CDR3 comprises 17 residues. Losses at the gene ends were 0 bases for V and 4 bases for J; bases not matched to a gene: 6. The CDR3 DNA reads TGTGCCAGCAGCGTAGGACCTAGCGGGGGGGCCGCAGATACGCAGTATTTT. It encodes CASSVGPSGGAADTQYF.

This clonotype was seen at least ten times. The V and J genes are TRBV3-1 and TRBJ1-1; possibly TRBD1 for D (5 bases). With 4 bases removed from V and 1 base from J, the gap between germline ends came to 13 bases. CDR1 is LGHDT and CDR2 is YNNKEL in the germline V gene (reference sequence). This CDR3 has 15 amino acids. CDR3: CASSPPGPRNTEAFF. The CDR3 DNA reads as TGTGCCAGCAGCCCGCCGGGACCGAGGAACACTGAAGCTTTCTTT.

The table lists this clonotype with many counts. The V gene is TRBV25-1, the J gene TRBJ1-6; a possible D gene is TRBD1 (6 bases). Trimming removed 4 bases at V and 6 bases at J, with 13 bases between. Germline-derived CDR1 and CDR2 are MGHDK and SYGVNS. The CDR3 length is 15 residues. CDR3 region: CASSGPTGRNSPLHF. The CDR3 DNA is TGTGCCAGCAGTGGCCCTACAGGGCGTAATTCACCCCTCCACTTT.

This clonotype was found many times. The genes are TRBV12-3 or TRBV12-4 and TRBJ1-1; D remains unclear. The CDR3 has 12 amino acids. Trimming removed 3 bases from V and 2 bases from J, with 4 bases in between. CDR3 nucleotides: TGTGCCAGCAGTTTTTCTAACACTGAAGCTTTCTTT. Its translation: CASSFSNTEAFF.

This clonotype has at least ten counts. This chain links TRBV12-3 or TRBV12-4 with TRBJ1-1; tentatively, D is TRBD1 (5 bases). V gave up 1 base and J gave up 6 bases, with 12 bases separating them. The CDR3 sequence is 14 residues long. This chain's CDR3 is CASSLVGGGPEAFF. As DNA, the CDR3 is TGTGCCAGCAGTTTAGTCGGGGGAGGACCTGAAGCTTTCTTT.

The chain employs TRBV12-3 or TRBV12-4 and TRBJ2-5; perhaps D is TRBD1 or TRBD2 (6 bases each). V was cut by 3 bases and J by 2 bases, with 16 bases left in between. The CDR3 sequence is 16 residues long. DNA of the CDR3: TGTGCCAGCAGTTTTTGGGGGGCGCGAAAGCAAGAGACCCAGTACTTC. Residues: CASSFWGARKQETQYF.

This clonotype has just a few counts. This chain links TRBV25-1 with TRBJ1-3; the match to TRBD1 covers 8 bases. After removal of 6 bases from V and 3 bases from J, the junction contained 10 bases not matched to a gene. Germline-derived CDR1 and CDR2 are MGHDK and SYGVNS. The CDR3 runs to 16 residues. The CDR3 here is CASRGKTGVDGNTIYF. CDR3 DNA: TGTGCCAGCAGGGGTAAGACAGGGGTTGATGGAAACACCATATATTTT.